This T cell receptor (beta chain) was recorded in a study of blood T cell repertoires in COVID-19. Background on the study: From the United States, Italy and Spain came samples of acute and convalescent COVID-19. In each case, the material was cDNA or gDNA derived from T cells, B-cell-depleted T cells, or PBMCs.

In the original processing: Amplification of reference gene primers provided the estimated nucleated cell counts. Profiled with immunoSEQ multiplex PCR; TCRdb holds only in-frame clones, not every one. V, J and clone size derive from that table, while D and trimming were established from the DNA sequence. The sample yields roughly 100,000 clones, 79% seen once. The CDR3 is made up of 14 amino acids. With 8 bases clipped from V and 4 bases from J, the junction kept 6 bases outside the gene matches. Per germline, CDR1 SEHNR and CDR2 FQNEAQ (reference sequence). This TCR was sampled from a woman aged 80 or over with active or convalescent COVID-19. Sequenced material: peripheral blood. This rearrangement joins TRBV7-9 to TRBJ1-3; 9 nucleotides align to TRBD1. CDR3 coding DNA: TGTGCCAGCGGAACCGGGACAGGGGGAAACACCATATATTTT. It codes for CASGTGTGGNTIYF. The entire variable domain, with the rest obtained from reference TRBV7-9 and TRBJ1-3, is as follows: DTGVSQNPRHKITKRGQNVTFRCDPISEHNRLYWYRQTLGQGPEFLTYFQNEAQLEKSRLLSDRFSAERPKGSFSTLEIQRTEQGDSAMYLCASGTGTGGNTIYFGEGSWLTVV.